The 21 T cell receptor beta chains in this list originate from one sample, sequenced in a study of blood T cell repertoires in COVID-19. Produced via immunoSEQ multiplex PCR; TCRdb's table is partial and in-frame only. The sample has about 98,000 clones; about four fifths are singletons. The specimen was peripheral blood. The receptors shown here come from an elderly man with acute or convalescent COVID-19.

J is TRBJ2-1 and V is TRBV7-8; 16 bases agree with TRBD2. Germline V gene lookup returns CDR1 SGHVS and CDR2 FQNEAQ. V was clipped by 5 bases and J by 9 bases; unmatched bases: 19. The CDR3 totals 20 residues. CDR3 bases: TGTGCCAGCAGCGCCCCGGGACTAGCGGGGGGGGGCCAACCTAGGATTGAGCAGTTCTTC. This codes for CASSAPGLAGGGQPRIEQFF.

This clone has a single count. The V and J genes are TRBV29-1 and TRBJ2-2, with 9 positions matching TRBD1. Germline V gene data show CDR1 as SQVTM and CDR2 as ANQGSEA. The CDR3 totals 14 residues. Trimming cost V 4 bases and J 6 bases; bases outside gene matches: 6. The CDR3 DNA reads as TGCAGCGTTGGGGACAGGGTCGGCGCCGGGGAGCTGTTTTTT. It codes for CSVGDRVGAGELFF.

CDR3 sequence (DNA): TGTGCCAGTAGTATTGGCAGGGTGGATGGCTACACCTTC. Translation gives CASSIGRVDGYTF. The genes are TRBV19 and TRBJ1-2; a weak D match, TRBD1 (5 bases). V was pared by 3 bases and J by 6 bases, with 11 bases between. Germline V gene data show CDR1 as LNHDA and CDR2 as SQIVND (reference sequence). The length of the CDR3 is 13 residues.

V gene TRBV12-3 or TRBV12-4 combines with J gene TRBJ2-5; 9 bases align to TRBD1. After removal of 6 bases from V and 5 bases from J, the junction contained 4 bases not matched to a gene. The CDR3 runs to 13 residues. This CDR3 is CASSSGQGETQYF. The CDR3 DNA is TGTGCCAGCAGCTCCGGACAGGGGGAGACCCAGTACTTC.

This rearrangement joins TRBV28 to TRBJ1-1; D unresolved. The CDR3 runs to 13 residues. Trimming shortened V by 4 bases and J by 11 bases, and 17 bases separated the two germline ends. The germline CDR1 and CDR2 sequences are MDHEN and SYDVKM. The CDR3 DNA sequence: TGTGCCAGCAGTTCCCGGGCCTCGGGATGGGCTTTCTTT. Translated: CASSSRASGWAFF.

This chain links TRBV28 with TRBJ2-3; 12 positions match TRBD2. The J segment lost 1 base and the V segment lost 7 bases, leaving 12 bases of the junction unmatched. CDR3 size: 18 residues. Germline-derived CDR1 and CDR2 are MDHEN and SYDVKM. CDR3 DNA: TGTGCCAGCACCCTTATGGGGGGACTAGCGGGTCGCACAGATACGCAGTATTTT. Its protein product is CASTLMGGLAGRTDTQYF.

In DNA form, the CDR3 reads TGTGCCAGCAGCCACCCAGCGGGGGCGCAAGAGACCCAGTACTTC. As protein: CASSHPAGAQETQYF. J is TRBJ2-5 and V is TRBV3-1 (or the pseudogene TRBV3-2), with TRBD2 identical over 8 bases. J lost 2 bases, V lost 3 bases, and 5 bases had no gene match. Germline CDR1 and CDR2: LGHDT and YNNKEL (reference sequence). This CDR3 is 15 amino acids long.

The chain couples TRBV5-6 to TRBJ2-7; TRBD2 aligns across 7 bases. There are 15 residues in the CDR3. Germline V gives CDR1 SGHDT, CDR2 YYEEEE. V lost 1 base, J lost 1 base, and 5 bases stayed unmatched. CDR3: CASSLPGGSSYEQYF. The DNA for the CDR3 is TGTGCCAGCAGCTTGCCGGGAGGTTCGTCCTACGAGCAGTACTTC.

The rearrangement links TRBV2 to TRBJ1-6, with 7 positions matching TRBD1. This CDR3 is 15 amino acids long. V dropped 4 bases and J dropped 7; count of bases not matched to a gene: 7. Germline V lookup: CDR1 SNHLY, CDR2 FYNNEI. CDR3 bases: TGTGCCAGCAGTGTCGGACAGGCGCCAAATTCACCCCTCCACTTT. Translated, it gives CASSVGQAPNSPLHF. Drawing the rest from reference TRBV2 and TRBJ1-6, the complete variable domain is EPEVTQTPSHQVTQMGQEVILRCVPISNHLYFYWYRQILGQKVEFLVSFYNNEISEKSEIFDDQFSVERPDGSNFTLKIRSTKLEDSAMYFCASSVGQAPNSPLHFGNGTRLTVT.

The rearrangement joins TRBV4-3 to TRBJ1-2; TRBD1 matches 7 bases. The CDR3 has 16 residues. V shed 4 bases and J 2 bases; nucleotides not matched to a gene: 10. The V gene's germline CDR1 is LGHNA and CDR2 YSLEER. This CDR3 reads CASSPGWDRRNYGYTF. The CDR3 DNA is TGCGCCAGCAGCCCCGGCTGGGACAGAAGAAACTATGGCTACACCTTC.

The gene calls are TRBV18 and TRBJ1-2; the D is unclear. The CDR3 runs to 13 residues. Per the germline V gene, CDR1 is KGHSH and CDR2 is LQKENI. Trimming took 2 bases from V and 8 from J, leaving 12 bases between them. The DNA for the CDR3 is TGTGCCAGCTCACCAATGGAACGGGGAGGCTACACCTTC. It is translated as CASSPMERGGYTF.

The gene calls are TRBV15 and TRBJ2-3; no definite D call. The length of the CDR3 is 15 residues. Trimming cost V 4 bases and J 0 bases, with 11 bases left between them. CDR1 LNHNV and CDR2 YYDKDF come from the germline V gene (reference sequence). In nucleotides, the CDR3 is TGTGCCACCAGCATTGATAGCAGTAGCACAGATACGCAGTATTTT. Translating gives CATSIDSSSTDTQYF.

The chain links TRBV5-5 to TRBJ2-1; D is uncertain. The CDR3 length is 13 residues. Germline CDR1 reads SGHKS; CDR2 reads YYEKEE (reference sequence). V gave up 4 bases and J gave up 0 bases, with 5 bases separating them. The DNA for the CDR3 is TGTGCCAGCAGCCTTAACTCCTACAATGAGCAGTTCTTC. Amino acid sequence: CASSLNSYNEQFF.

The chain links TRBV28 to TRBJ1-3, with TRBD1 matching 7 bases. Trimming took 6 bases from V and 3 from J; bases not matched to a gene: 11. Looked up from germline, CDR1 is MDHEN and CDR2 is SYDVKM. The CDR3 contains 16 residues. The CDR3 DNA sequence: TGTGCCAGCAGCCCAGCTGGGACAGCATTTGGAAACACCATATATTTT. Translated, it gives CASSPAGTAFGNTIYF.

The rearrangement uses TRBV6-5 and TRBJ2-7, with D tentatively TRBD1 (6 bases). Per the germline V gene, CDR1 is MNHEY and CDR2 is SVGAGI. This CDR3 has 14 amino acids. Trimming removed 4 bases at V and 2 bases at J, with 12 bases between. CDR3 in amino acids: CASSLGGATYEQYF. CDR3 DNA: TGTGCCAGCAGTTTAGGGGGTGCTACCTACGAGCAGTACTTC.

The genes are TRBV14 and TRBJ2-2; unclear D gene. Trimming took 0 bases from V and 7 from J, leaving 9 bases between them. The germline V gene has CDR1 SGHDN and CDR2 FVKESK. The CDR3 spans 14 residues. The CDR3 loop reads CASSQDQVVGELFF. The CDR3 nucleotides read TGTGCCAGCAGCCAAGACCAGGTGGTCGGGGAGCTGTTTTTT.

J is TRBJ1-1 and V is TRBV5-4; 8 bases map to TRBD1. CDR1 and CDR2 (germline): SGHNT, YYREEE (reference sequence). This CDR3 contains 15 residues. Trimming removed 5 bases from V and 1 base from J; junction bases left unmatched: 7. The chain's CDR3 is CASSPGGPGNTEAFF. DNA for the CDR3: TGTGCCAGCAGTCCAGGGGGCCCGGGGAACACTGAAGCTTTCTTT.

The genes are TRBV3-1 (or the pseudogene TRBV3-2) and TRBJ1-5; 11 bases are a match to TRBD1. V shed 5 bases and J 6 bases; nucleotides not matched to a gene: 3. The CDR3 has 14 residues. Germline CDR1 reads LGHDT; CDR2 reads YNNKEL (reference sequence). This CDR3 is CASSVGQGGQPQHF. The CDR3 DNA reads TGTGCCAGCAGCGTGGGACAGGGGGGTCAGCCCCAGCATTTT.

This clone was detected a few times. This chain joins TRBV7-9 and TRBJ1-5; 8 bases map to TRBD1. With 1 base clipped from V and 6 bases from J, the junction kept 5 bases outside the gene matches. Germline V gene sequence: CDR1 SEHNR, CDR2 FQNEAQ (reference sequence). The CDR3 runs to 15 residues. The CDR3 sequence: CASSLGQGAGQPQHF. The CDR3 coding sequence is TGTGCCAGCAGCTTAGGGCAGGGGGCGGGTCAGCCCCAGCATTTT.

This clone was observed a single time. The genes are TRBV2 and TRBJ1-5, with unresolved D. Germline CDR1 reads SNHLY; CDR2 reads FYNNEI. This CDR3 comprises 18 residues. The V end lost 1 base, the J end lost 0 bases, and 16 bases lay between the germline ends. CDR3 residues: CASSEGPKTPISNQPQHF. CDR3 bases: TGTGCCAGCAGTGAAGGGCCCAAAACACCGATTAGCAATCAGCCCCAGCATTTT.

V is TRBV28 and J is TRBJ2-1; D might be TRBD1 (6 bases). Between the trimmed V and J ends, which lost 3 bases and 3 bases, there was a span of 18 bases. The germline CDR1 and CDR2 sequences are MDHEN and SYDVKM. The CDR3 is made up of 17 amino acids. The CDR3 DNA sequence: TGTGCCAGCAGTTTGGCCCCCGGGTTAGGGGGCTACAATGAGCAGTTCTTC. This codes for CASSLAPGLGGYNEQFF. The whole variable domain, remainder taken from reference TRBV28 and TRBJ2-1, is DVKVTQSSRYLVKRTGEKVFLECVQDMDHENMFWYRQDPGLGLRLIYFSYDVKMKEKGDIPEGYSVSREKKERFSLILESASTNQTSMYLCASSLAPGLGGYNEQFFGPGTRLTVL.